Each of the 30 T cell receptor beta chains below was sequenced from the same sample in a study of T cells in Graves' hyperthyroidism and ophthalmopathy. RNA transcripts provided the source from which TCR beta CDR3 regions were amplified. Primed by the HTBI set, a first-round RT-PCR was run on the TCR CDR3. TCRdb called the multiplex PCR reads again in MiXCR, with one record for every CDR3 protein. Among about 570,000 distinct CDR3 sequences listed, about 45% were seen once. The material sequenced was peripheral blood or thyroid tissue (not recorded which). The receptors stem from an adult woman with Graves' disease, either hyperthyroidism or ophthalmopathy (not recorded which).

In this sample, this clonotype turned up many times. The CDR3 reads CATSRPGTGMNTEAFF. CDR3 in DNA: TGTGCCACCAGCAGACCCGGGACAGGGATGAACACTGAAGCTTTCTTT. The chain joins TRBV15 to TRBJ1-1; 9 nucleotides match TRBD1. V gave up 2 bases and J gave up 0 bases; unmatched junction bases: 4. The CDR3 has 16 residues. CDR1 and CDR2 from the germline V gene are LNHNV and YYDKDF (reference sequence). Filled out from reference TRBV15 and TRBJ1-1, the complete variable domain reads DAMVIQNPRYQVTQFGKPVTLSCSQTLNHNVMYWYQQKSSQAPKLLFHYYDKDFNNEADTPDNFQSRRPNTSFCFLDIRSPGLGDTAMYLCATSRPGTGMNTEAFFGQGTRLTVV.

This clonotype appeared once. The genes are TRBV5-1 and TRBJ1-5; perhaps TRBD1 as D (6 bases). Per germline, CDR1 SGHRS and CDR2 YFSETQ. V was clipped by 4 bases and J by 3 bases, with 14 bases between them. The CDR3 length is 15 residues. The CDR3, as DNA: TGCGCCAGCAGCCAAATCAGACAGGACAATCAGCCCCAGCATTTT. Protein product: CASSQIRQDNQPQHF.

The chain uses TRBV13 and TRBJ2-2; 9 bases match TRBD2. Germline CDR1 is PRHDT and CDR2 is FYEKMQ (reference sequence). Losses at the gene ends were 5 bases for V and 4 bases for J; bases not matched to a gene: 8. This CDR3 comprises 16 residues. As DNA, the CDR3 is TGTGCCAGCAGCGATGGACTAGCGTCGAGCACCGGGGAGCTGTTTTTT. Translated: CASSDGLASSTGELFF.

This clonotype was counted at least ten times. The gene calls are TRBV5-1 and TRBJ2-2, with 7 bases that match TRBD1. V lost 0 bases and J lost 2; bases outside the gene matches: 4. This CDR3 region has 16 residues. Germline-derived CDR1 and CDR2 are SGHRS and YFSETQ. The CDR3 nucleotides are TGCGCCAGCAGCTTGGCAGGGGGTTACAACACCGGGGAGCTGTTTTTT. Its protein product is CASSLAGGYNTGELFF. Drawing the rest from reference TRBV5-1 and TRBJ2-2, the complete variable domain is KAGVTQTPRYLIKTRGQQVTLSCSPISGHRSVSWYQQTPGQGLQFLFEYFSETQRNKGNFPGRFSGRQFSNSRSEMNVSTLELGDSALYLCASSLAGGYNTGELFFGEGSRLTVL.

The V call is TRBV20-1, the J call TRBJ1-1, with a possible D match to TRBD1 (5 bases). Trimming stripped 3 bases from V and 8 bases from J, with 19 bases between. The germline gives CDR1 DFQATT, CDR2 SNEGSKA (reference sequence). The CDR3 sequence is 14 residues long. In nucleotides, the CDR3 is TGCAGTGCTAGGCTAGGACACCAAGAGGAGGAAGCTTTCTTT. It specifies CSARLGHQEEEAFF.

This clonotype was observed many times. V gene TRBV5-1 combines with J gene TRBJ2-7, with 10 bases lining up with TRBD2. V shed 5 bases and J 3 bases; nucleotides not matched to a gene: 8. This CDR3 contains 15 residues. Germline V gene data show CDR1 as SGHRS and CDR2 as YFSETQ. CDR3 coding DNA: TGCGCCAGCAGATTTGGACTAGCGGACCTCTACGAGCAGTACTTC. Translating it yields CASRFGLADLYEQYF.

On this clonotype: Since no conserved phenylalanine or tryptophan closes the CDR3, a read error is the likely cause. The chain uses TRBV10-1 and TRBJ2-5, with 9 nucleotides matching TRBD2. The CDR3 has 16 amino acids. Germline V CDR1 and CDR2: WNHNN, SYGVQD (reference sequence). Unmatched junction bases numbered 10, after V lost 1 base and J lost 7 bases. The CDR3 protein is CASSEFAGGTRGTQYL. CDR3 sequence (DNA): TGCGCCAGCAGTGAGTTCGCGGGGGGGACTCGGGGGACCCAGTACCTC.

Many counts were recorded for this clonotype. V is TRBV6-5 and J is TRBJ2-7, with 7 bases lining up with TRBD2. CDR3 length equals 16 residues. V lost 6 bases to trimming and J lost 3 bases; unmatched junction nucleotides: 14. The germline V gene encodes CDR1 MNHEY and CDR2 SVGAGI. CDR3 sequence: CASSPPIAGRIYEQYF. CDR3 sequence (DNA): TGTGCCAGCAGCCCACCAATAGCGGGCCGTATCTACGAGCAGTACTTC.

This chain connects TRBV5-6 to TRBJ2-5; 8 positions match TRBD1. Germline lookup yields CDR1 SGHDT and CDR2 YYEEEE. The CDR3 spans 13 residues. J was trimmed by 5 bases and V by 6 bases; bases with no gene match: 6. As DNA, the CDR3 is TGTGCCAGCACCGAGGACAGGGTCGAGACCCAGTACTTC. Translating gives CASTEDRVETQYF.

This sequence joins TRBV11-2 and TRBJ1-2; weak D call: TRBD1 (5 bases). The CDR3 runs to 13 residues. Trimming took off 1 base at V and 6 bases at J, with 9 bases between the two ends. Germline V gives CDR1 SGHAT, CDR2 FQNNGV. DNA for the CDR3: TGTGCCAGCAGCTTAGGGGACCCGAATGGCTACACCTTC. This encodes CASSLGDPNGYTF.

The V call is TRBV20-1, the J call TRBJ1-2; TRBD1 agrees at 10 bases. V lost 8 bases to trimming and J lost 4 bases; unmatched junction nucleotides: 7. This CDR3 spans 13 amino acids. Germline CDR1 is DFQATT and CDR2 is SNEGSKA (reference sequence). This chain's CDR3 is CSLTGGGSYGYTF. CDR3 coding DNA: TGCAGTTTGACAGGGGGCGGAAGCTATGGCTACACCTTC.

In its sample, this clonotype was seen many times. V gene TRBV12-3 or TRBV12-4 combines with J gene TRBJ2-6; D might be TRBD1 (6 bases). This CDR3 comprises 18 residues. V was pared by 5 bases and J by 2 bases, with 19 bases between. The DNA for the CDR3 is TGTGCCAGCAGTGTACAGGGCCGACCCTCCCCTGGGGCCAACGTCCTGACTTTC. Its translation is CASSVQGRPSPGANVLTF.

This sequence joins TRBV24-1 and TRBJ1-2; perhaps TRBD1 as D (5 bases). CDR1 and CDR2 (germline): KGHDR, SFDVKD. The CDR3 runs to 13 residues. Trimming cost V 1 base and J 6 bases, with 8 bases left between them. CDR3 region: CATSDLSGNGYTF. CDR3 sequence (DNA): TGTGCCACCAGTGATTTATCAGGGAATGGCTACACCTTC.

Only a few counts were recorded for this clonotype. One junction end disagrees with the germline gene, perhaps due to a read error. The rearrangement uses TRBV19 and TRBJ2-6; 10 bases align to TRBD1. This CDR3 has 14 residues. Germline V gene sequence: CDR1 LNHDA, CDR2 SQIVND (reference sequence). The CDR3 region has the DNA TGTGCCAGTAGTGCCTGGACAGGGGGAAACACTGAAGCTTTC. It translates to CASSAWTGGNTEAF.

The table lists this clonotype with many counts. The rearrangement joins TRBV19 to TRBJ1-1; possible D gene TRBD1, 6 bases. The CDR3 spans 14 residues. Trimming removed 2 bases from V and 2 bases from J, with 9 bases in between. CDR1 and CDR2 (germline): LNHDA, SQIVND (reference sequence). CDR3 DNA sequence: TGTGCCAGTAGTATAACGGACAGTAACACTGAAGCTTTCTTT. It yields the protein CASSITDSNTEAFF.

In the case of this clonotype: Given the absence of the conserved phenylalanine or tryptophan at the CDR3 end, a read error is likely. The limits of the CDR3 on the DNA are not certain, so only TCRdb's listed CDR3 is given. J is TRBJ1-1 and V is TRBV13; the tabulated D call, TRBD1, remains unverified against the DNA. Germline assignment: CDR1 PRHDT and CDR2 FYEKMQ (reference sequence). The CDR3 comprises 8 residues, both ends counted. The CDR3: CASSRDID.

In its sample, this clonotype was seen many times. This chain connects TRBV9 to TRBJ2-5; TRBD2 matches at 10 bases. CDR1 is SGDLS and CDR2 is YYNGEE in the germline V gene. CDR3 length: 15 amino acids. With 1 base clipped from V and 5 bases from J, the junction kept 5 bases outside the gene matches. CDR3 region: CASSVLAGVSETQYF. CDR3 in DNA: TGTGCCAGCAGCGTACTAGCGGGAGTTAGTGAGACCCAGTACTTC.

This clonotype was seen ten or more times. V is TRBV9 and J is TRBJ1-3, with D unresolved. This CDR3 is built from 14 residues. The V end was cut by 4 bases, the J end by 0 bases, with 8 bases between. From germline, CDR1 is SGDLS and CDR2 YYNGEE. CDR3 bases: TGTGCCAGCAGCCCCGACACCTCTGGAAACACCATATATTTT. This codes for CASSPDTSGNTIYF.

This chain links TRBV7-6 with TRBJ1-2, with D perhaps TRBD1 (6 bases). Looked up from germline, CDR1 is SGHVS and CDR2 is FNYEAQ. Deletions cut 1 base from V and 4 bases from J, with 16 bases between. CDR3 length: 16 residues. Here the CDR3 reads CASSLVGGGRSYGYTF. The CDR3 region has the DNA TGTGCCAGCAGCTTAGTTGGGGGCGGCCGAAGCTATGGCTACACCTTC.

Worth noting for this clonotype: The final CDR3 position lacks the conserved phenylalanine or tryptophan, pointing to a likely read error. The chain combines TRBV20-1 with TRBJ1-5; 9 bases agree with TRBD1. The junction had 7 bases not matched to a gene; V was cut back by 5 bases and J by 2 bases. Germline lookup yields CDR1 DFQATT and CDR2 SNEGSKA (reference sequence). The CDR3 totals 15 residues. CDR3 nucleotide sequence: TGCAGTGCTCAGACAGGGGGTAGTGGCAATCAGCCCCAGCATTGT. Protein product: CSAQTGGSGNQPQHC.

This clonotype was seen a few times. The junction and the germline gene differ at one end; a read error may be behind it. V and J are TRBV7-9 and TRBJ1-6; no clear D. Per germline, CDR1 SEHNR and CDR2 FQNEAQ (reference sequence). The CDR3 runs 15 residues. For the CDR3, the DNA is TGCGCCAGCTCGCGGTCCGGGTTAGGACATTCACCCCTCCACTTT. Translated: CASSRSGLGHSPLHF.

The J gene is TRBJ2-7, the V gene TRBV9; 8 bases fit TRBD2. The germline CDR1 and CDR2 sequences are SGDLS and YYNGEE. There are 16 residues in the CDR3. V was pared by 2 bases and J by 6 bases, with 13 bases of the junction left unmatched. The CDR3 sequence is CASSVQRGAGAAEQYF. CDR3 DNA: TGTGCCAGCAGCGTCCAAAGGGGAGCGGGAGCAGCCGAGCAGTACTTC.

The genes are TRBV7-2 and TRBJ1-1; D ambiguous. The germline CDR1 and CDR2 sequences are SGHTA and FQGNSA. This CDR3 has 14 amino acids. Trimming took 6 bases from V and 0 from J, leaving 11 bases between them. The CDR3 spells CASSDPAMNTEAFF. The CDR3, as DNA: TGTGCCAGCAGTGACCCGGCAATGAACACTGAAGCTTTCTTT.

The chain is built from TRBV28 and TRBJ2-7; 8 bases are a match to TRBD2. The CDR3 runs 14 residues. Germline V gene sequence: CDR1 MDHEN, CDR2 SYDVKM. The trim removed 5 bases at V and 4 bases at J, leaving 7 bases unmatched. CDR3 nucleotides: TGTGCCAGCAGTGGTAGCGGGATCGTGTACGAGCAGTACTTC. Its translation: CASSGSGIVYEQYF.

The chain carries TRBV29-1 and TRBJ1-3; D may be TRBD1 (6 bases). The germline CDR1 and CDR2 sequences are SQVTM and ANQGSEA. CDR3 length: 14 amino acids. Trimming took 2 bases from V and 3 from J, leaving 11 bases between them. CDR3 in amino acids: CSVETGGVGNTIYF. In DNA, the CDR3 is TGCAGCGTTGAAACTGGGGGCGTTGGAAACACCATATATTTT.

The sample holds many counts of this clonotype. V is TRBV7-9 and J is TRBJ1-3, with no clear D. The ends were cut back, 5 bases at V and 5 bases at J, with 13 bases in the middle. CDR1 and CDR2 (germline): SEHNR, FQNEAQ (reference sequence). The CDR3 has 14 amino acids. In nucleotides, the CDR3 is TGTGCCAGCAGCGCCCGGGCATCCCGAAACACCATATATTTT. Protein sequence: CASSARASRNTIYF.

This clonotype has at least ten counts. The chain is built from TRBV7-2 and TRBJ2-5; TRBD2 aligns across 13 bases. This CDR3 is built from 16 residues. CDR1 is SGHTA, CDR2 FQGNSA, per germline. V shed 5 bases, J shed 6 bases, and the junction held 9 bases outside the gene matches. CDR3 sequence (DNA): TGTGCCAGCAGCCCCCGGACTAGCGGGAGTCGGAAGACCCAGTACTTC. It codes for CASSPRTSGSRKTQYF.

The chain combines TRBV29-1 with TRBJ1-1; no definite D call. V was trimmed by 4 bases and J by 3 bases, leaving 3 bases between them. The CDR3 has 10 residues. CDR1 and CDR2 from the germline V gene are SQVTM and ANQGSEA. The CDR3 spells CSVGDTEAFF. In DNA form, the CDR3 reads TGCAGCGTTGGGGACACTGAAGCTTTCTTT.

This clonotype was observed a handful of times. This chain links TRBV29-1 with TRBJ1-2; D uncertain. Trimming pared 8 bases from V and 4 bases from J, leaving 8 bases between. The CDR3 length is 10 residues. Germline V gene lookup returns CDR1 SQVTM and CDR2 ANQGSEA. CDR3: CSLGGYGYTF. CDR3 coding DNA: TGCAGCTTAGGTGGCTATGGCTACACCTTC.

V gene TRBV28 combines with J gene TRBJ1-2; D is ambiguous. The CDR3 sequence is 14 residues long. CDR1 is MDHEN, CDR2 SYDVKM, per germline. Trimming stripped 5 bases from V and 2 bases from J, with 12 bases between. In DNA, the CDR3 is TGTGCCAGCAGTAGGGTCGGGTACAACTATGGCTACACCTTC. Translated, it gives CASSRVGYNYGYTF.